This T cell receptor beta chain comes out of a study of human T cells and chemical hapten exposure. At the level of the study: Patch testing was performed with 0.01% DPC on the upper back, with reading at 6 days.

Study conclusions and caveats: High-frequency TCRs, those above 1 in 1000, stayed the same after DPC sensitization. Expanded TCRs produced significantly more large CDR3 similarity clusters than controls did. A positive correlation with patch test score was shown by PT1 expanded TCR counts.

Documented time point: patch test 2, 6 weeks after DPC sensitization. Specified treatment: therapeutic diphenylcyclopropenone sensitization with weekly scalp DPC. This clonotype was seen ten or more times. The antigen is unknown. TCRdb ran MiXCR on the RACE reads and lists one entry per CDR3 protein. Among tens of thousands of distinct CDR3 sequences listed, about a tenth were seen once. V was trimmed by 5 bases and J by 1 base, leaving 11 bases between them. Germline V lookup: CDR1 SEHNR, CDR2 FQNEAQ (reference sequence). CDR3 length equals 14 residues. V is TRBV7-9 and J is TRBJ1-1; D gene ambiguous. The TCR was taken from a woman between 45 and 60 years old with alopecia areata. Some clones in this sample may be carry-over from other donors' samples. The sample consisted of whole blood, taken in connection with sensitization to the hapten diphenylcyclopropenone (DPC). CDR3 sequence: CASSLGRPNTEAFF. The CDR3 nucleotides are TGTGCCAGCAGCCTAGGACGGCCGAACACTGAAGCTTTCTTT. Filled out from reference TRBV7-9 and TRBJ1-1, the complete variable domain reads DTGVSQNPRHKITKRGQNVTFRCDPISEHNRLYWYRQTLGQGPEFLTYFQNEAQLEKSRLLSDRFSAERPKGSFSTLEIQRTEQGDSAMYLCASSLGRPNTEAFFGQGTRLTVV.